A selection of T cell receptor beta chains follows, all from one sample in a study of vaccination and CD4 T cells after COVID-19. Each CDR3 protein is one row after TCRdb ran MiXCR on the PCR reads. Counted here are fewer than 8,500 distinct CDR3 sequences, 40% to 55% occurring once; the ten biggest clones make up roughly 33%. These receptors' targets are unknown. Sequenced input: CD4+ T cells from blood, cultured in vitro. Receptors originate from a human donor in good health. Both conserved end residues are part of each CDR3. The D gene is left open where the match is weak. Expanded clones are given a class, and other clones once, few, many or no size at all.

.,few,TRBV21-1,TRBJ1-5,CASSETNQPQHF,TGTGCCAGCAGCGAAACCAATCAGCCCCAGCATTTT
.,.,TRBV7-9,TRBJ2-2,CASSLAVTGELFF,TGTGCCAGCAGCTTGGCCGTCACCGGGGAGCTGTTTTTT
.,.,TRBV18,TRBJ2-1,CASSPGGGPYNEQFF,TGTGCCAGCTCACCGGGGGGAGGACCCTACAATGAGCAGTTCTTC
.,.,TRBV28,TRBJ1-1,CASSLFQNTEAFF,TGTGCCAGCAGTTTATTTCAGAACACTGAAGCTTTCTTT
.,.,TRBV9,TRBJ1-6,CASSAQGSYSPLHF,TGTGCCAGCAGCGCCCAGGGATCTTATTCACCCCTCCACTTT
TRBD1,.,TRBV5-1,TRBJ1-1,CASSGGQTNTEAFF,TGCGCCAGCAGTGGGGGACAGACGAACACTGAAGCTTTCTTT
TRBD1,few,TRBV6-1,TRBJ1-2,CATTGQIFNYGYTF,TGTGCCACCACGGGACAGATATTTAACTATGGCTACACCTTC
.,.,TRBV2,TRBJ1-1,CASIGESRTEAFF,TGTGCCAGCATTGGGGAGTCGCGGACTGAAGCTTTCTTT
.,few,TRBV19,TRBJ2-5,CASSRVDQGETQYF,TGTGCCAGTAGTAGAGTCGACCAAGGGGAGACCCAGTACTTC
TRBD1,few,TRBV20-1,TRBJ1-2,CSATQGNGYTF,TGCAGTGCTACACAGGGGAATGGCTACACCTTC
TRBD1,.,TRBV2,TRBJ1-2,CASTLEGQGLGGYTF,TGTGCCAGCACCCTCGAGGGACAGGGGTTGGGAGGCTACACCTTC
TRBD1,.,TRBV3-1,TRBJ1-1,CASSPTGVDEAFF,TGTGCCAGCAGCCCGACAGGGGTCGACGAAGCTTTCTTT
.,few,TRBV6-1,TRBJ1-5,CATGAGGNQPQHF,TGTGCCACCGGGGCAGGGGGCAATCAGCCCCAGCATTTT
.,once,TRBV2,TRBJ1-1,CASSSGEVTEAFF,TGTGCCAGCAGTTCAGGGGAGGTCACTGAAGCTTTCTTT
.,few,TRBV2,TRBJ1-1,CASSVGAVGGMNTEAFF,TGTGCCAGCAGTGTCGGGGCTGTCGGGGGAATGAACACTGAAGCTTTCTTT